This TCR beta chain was observed in a study of breast tumors, draining lymph nodes, adjacent tissues. One entry per CDR3 protein results from TCRdb running MiXCR on the multiplex PCR reads. Of more than 15,000 distinct CDR3 sequences in the sample, 43% were seen once. The study, taken as a whole, reports: Tumor T cell lymph node origin was a supported hypothesis, not proven. Data fit most tumor T cells coming from lymph node, expanding in tumor.

In the case of this clonotype: Its specificity is unknown.

Germline CDR1 reads DFQATT; CDR2 reads SNEGSKA (reference sequence). Trimming removed 6 bases from V and 4 bases from J; junction bases left unmatched: 4. The CDR3 is 14 amino acids. The V and J genes are TRBV20-1 and TRBJ2-7; 15 bases are shared with TRBD2. The source material was breast tumor tissue. This clonotype was obtained from a female donor with breast cancer. Some clones in this sample may be carry-over from other donors' samples. The CDR3, as DNA: TGCAGTGCCGGGACTAGCGGGAGGAGGTACGAGCAGTACTTC. This encodes CSAGTSGRRYEQYF.